This TCR beta chain comes out of a study of T cell repertoires in ileal Crohn's disease. Some clones are missing from TCRdb's copy, which holds only in-frame ones; the method was immunoSEQ multiplex PCR. The table includes about 14,000 clones, approximately 63% detected once. For this clone: Its antigen is still unknown.

Adults with ileal or ileocolonic Crohn's disease and an indication for resection were eligible. Findings and caveats of the study: Every patient over 26.8% clonality showed endoscopic recurrence. Compared with non-smokers, active smokers at surgery showed more clonal expansions. High-frequency clones were more common in sorted CD8 than CD4 cells.

V lost 0 bases to trimming and J lost 6 bases, with 10 bases between them. The CDR3 covers 15 residues. Germline assignment: CDR1 SGHRS and CDR2 YFSETQ. This chain links TRBV5-1 with TRBJ1-6; TRBD1 might be the D (5 bases). The receptor was isolated from an adult with Crohn's disease. The source material was ileal tissue. The CDR3, as DNA: TGCGCCAGCAGCTTGGTAACGGGGACTAATTCACCCCTCCACTTT. Amino acid sequence: CASSLVTGTNSPLHF.